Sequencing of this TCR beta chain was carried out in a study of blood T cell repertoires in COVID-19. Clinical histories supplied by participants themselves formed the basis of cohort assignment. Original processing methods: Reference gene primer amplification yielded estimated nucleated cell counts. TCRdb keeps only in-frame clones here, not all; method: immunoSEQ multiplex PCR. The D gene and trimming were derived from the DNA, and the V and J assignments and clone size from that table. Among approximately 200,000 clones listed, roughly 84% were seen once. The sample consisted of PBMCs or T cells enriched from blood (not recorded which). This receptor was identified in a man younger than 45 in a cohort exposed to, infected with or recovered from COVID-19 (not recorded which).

The CDR3 protein is CASSPPGQGPHEQYF. The CDR3 DNA sequence: TGTGCCAGCTCACCACCGGGACAGGGACCCCACGAGCAGTACTTC. The rearrangement uses TRBV18 and TRBJ2-7, with TRBD1 matching 9 bases. Germline V lookup: CDR1 KGHSH, CDR2 LQKENI. Trimming took 0 bases from V and 5 from J; bases not matched to a gene: 5. This CDR3 region has 15 residues. The full variable domain, in which reference TRBV18 and TRBJ2-7 provide the parts outside the CDR3, is NAGVMQNPRHLVRRRGQEARLRCSPMKGHSHVYWYRQLPEEGLKFMVYLQKENIIDESGMPKERFSAEFPKEGPSILRIQQVVRGDSAAYFCASSPPGQGPHEQYFGPGTRLTVT.